This is a list of T cell receptor beta chains from one sample in a study of control samples from healthy donors and cancer patients. Sequencing used immunoSEQ multiplex PCR; TCRdb keeps in-frame clones, though not all of them. The repertoire holds 45,000 to 70,000 clones, with 80% to 95% as singletons. Sequencing was performed on PBMCs. The receptors were sampled from a man aged 30-40 years with colorectal cancer. CDR3s include the opening cysteine and the closing phenylalanine or tryptophan. D genes are given only for firm matches. Only part of the rows carry a size: once, few, many, or a class if the clone is expanded.

d_gene	abundance	j_gene	v_gene	CDR3aa	CDR3nt
NA	NA	TRBJ2-7	TRBV7-2	CASSLAWAPIPSEQYF	TGTGCCAGCAGCTTAGCATGGGCTCCCATCCCTAGCGAGCAGTACTTC
NA	NA	TRBJ2-1	TRBV2	CASRATEYNEQFF	TGTGCCAGCAGAGCGACAGAATACAATGAGCAGTTCTTC
TRBD2	NA	TRBJ2-3	TRBV6-2/TRBV6-3	CASSHGTSGVYTDTQYF	TGTGCCAGCAGTCATGGGACTAGCGGGGTCTACACAGATACGCAGTATTTT
NA	NA	TRBJ2-1	TRBV5-1	CASSSGGAPTYNEQFF	TGCGCCAGCAGCTCGGGTGGGGCCCCGACCTACAATGAGCAGTTCTTC
NA	NA	TRBJ1-3	TRBV19	CASTLSVVGNTIYF	TGTGCCAGTACCCTGTCAGTGGTTGGAAACACCATATATTTT
NA	NA	TRBJ2-5	TRBV9	CASSVGRDQTQYF	TGTGCCAGCAGCGTAGGCAGGGATCAGACCCAGTACTTC
NA	NA	TRBJ2-1	TRBV29-1	CSVEKVRDNEQFF	TGCAGCGTTGAAAAAGTGAGGGACAATGAGCAGTTCTTC
NA	NA	TRBJ1-2	TRBV19	CASSIVSRTGNYGYTF	TGTGCCAGTAGTATAGTGAGTAGGACTGGAAACTATGGCTACACCTTC
TRBD1	NA	TRBJ1-3	TRBV9	CASSVLLGGTGNTIYF	TGTGCCAGCAGCGTCCTATTAGGGGGCACTGGAAACACCATATATTTT
TRBD1	NA	TRBJ2-2	TRBV13	CASSPSDRGTGELFF	TGTGCCAGCAGCCCCTCGGACAGGGGAACCGGGGAGCTGTTTTTT
TRBD1	NA	TRBJ2-3	TRBV7-9	CASSSYSGGLTDTQYF	TGTGCCAGCAGCTCTTACTCAGGGGGCTTAACAGATACGCAGTATTTT
NA	NA	TRBJ1-2	TRBV20-1	CSAPLIYGYTF	TGCAGTGCTCCACTGATTTATGGCTACACCTTC
NA	NA	TRBJ2-2	TRBV5-1	CASSTGQPNTGELFF	TGCGCCAGCAGCACCGGACAGCCGAACACCGGGGAGCTGTTTTTT
NA	NA	TRBJ1-2	TRBV2	CASSEPRGYTF	TGTGCCAGCAGTGAACCACGTGGCTACACCTTC
NA	NA	TRBJ1-1	TRBV12-3/TRBV12-4	CASSFAGSTEAFF	TGTGCCAGCAGTTTTGCAGGGAGTACTGAAGCTTTCTTT
NA	NA	TRBJ1-2	TRBV6-5	CASSYSGEGRYTF	TGTGCCAGCAGTTACTCCGGGGAGGGGCGCTACACCTTC
TRBD1	NA	TRBJ1-4	TRBV29-1	CSVGQGGPNEKLFF	TGCAGCGTTGGACAGGGGGGGCCTAATGAAAAACTGTTTTTT
TRBD1	NA	TRBJ1-5	TRBV3-1/TRBV3-2	CASSQDPDRNQPQHF	TGTGCCAGCAGCCAAGATCCGGACAGGAATCAGCCCCAGCATTTT
TRBD2	NA	TRBJ2-3	TRBV3-1/TRBV3-2	CASSQLAGGTTDTQYF	TGTGCCAGCAGCCAACTAGCGGGGGGGACCACAGATACGCAGTATTTT
NA	NA	TRBJ2-3	TRBV19	CASSSWALGDTQYF	TGTGCCAGTAGTAGTTGGGCTCTCGGGGATACGCAGTATTTT
NA	NA	TRBJ1-5	TRBV27	CASRTYGVGDNQPQHF	TGTGCCAGCAGAACTTATGGGGTCGGGGACAATCAGCCCCAGCATTTT
NA	NA	TRBJ1-6	TRBV5-8	CASSSTRDSPLHF	TGTGCCAGCAGCTCGACTCGGGATTCACCCCTCCACTTT
NA	NA	TRBJ2-1	TRBV12-5	CASGPGGEQFF	TGTGCTAGTGGTCCCGGCGGTGAGCAGTTCTTC
NA	NA	TRBJ2-5	TRBV24-1	CATSDLGGRQEETQYF	TGTGCCACCAGTGATTTGGGAGGACGGCAAGAGGAGACCCAGTACTTC
TRBD1	NA	TRBJ2-7	TRBV5-1	CASSFGTGSSYEQYF	TGCGCCAGCAGCTTCGGGACAGGGAGCTCCTACGAGCAGTACTTC
TRBD1	NA	TRBJ2-5	TRBV5-4	CASSLSGQLGETQYF	TGTGCCAGCAGCTTATCGGGACAGTTAGGAGAGACCCAGTACTTC
NA	NA	TRBJ1-1	TRBV12-3/TRBV12-4	CATSQGTEAFF	TGTGCCACCAGCCAGGGCACTGAAGCTTTCTTT
NA	NA	TRBJ2-1	TRBV24-1	CATSVGYDSAEQFF	TGTGCCACCAGTGTAGGGTACGATTCCGCTGAGCAGTTCTTC
NA	NA	TRBJ1-5	TRBV6-5	CASSYTGRSNQPQHF	TGTGCCAGCAGTTACACGGGGAGAAGCAATCAGCCCCAGCATTTT
NA	NA	TRBJ2-5	TRBV7-6	CASSLYQETQYF	TGTGCCAGCAGCCTGTACCAAGAGACCCAGTACTTC
NA	few	TRBJ1-1	TRBV19	CASTAKGTLNTEAFF	TGTGCCAGTACCGCCAAGGGGACACTGAACACTGAAGCTTTCTTT
TRBD2	NA	TRBJ2-3	TRBV6-5	CASKGTSGTDTQYF	TGTGCCAGCAAAGGGACTAGCGGCACAGATACGCAGTATTTT
TRBD2	NA	TRBJ2-3	TRBV7-2	CASSSSGGYTDTQYF	TGTGCCAGCAGCTCTAGCGGGGGCTACACAGATACGCAGTATTTT
NA	NA	TRBJ2-7	TRBV6-2/TRBV6-3	CASSYTLVEGNPYEQYF	TGTGCCAGCAGTTACACGTTGGTAGAGGGGAATCCCTACGAGCAGTACTTC
NA	NA	TRBJ2-6	TRBV7-2	CASSPTRWGTGANVLTF	TGTGCCAGCAGCCCCACCCGGTGGGGGACGGGGGCCAACGTCCTGACTTTC
NA	once	TRBJ2-3	TRBV5-5	CASSSSLGTQYF	TGTGCCAGCAGCTCGTCTTTAGGTACGCAGTATTTT
TRBD1	NA	TRBJ2-7	TRBV27	CASSQGARGREQYF	TGTGCCAGCAGTCAGGGAGCCAGGGGGCGCGAGCAGTACTTC
NA	NA	TRBJ1-4	TRBV6-1	CASSETPDPGANF	TGTGCCAGCAGTGAAACCCCGGACCCCGGAGCCAATTTT
NA	NA	TRBJ2-7	TRBV4-3	CASSSGTAYEQYF	TGCGCCAGCAGCAGCGGGACAGCTTATGAGCAGTACTTC
TRBD1	NA	TRBJ1-3	TRBV18	CASSPPITTGVGNTIYF	TGTGCCAGCTCACCACCCATAACGACAGGGGTTGGAAACACCATATATTTT